The 4 T cell receptor beta chains presented below share a single source sample, sequenced in a study of shared clonotypes between healthy human individuals. Sequenced by immunoSEQ multiplex PCR; TCRdb stores in-frame clones only, minus some. The table has more than 2,000,000 clones, around 94% seen once. The sequenced sample was naive CD4+ T cells sorted from blood. The subset is: CD45RA+ positively selected. The source is a man between 18 and 29 years old in good health.

V is TRBV6-5 and J is TRBJ2-7, with 10 bases matching TRBD1. CDR1 is MNHEY, CDR2 SVGAGI, per germline. This CDR3 is 15 amino acids long. Trimming cost V 6 bases and J 1 base; bases outside gene matches: 6. This CDR3 reads CASSRGQGGSYEQYF. CDR3 nucleotides: TGTGCCAGCAGCCGCGGACAGGGGGGTTCCTACGAGCAGTACTTC.

CDR3 amino acids: CASSLSNGRNEQYF. The CDR3 DNA reads TGTGCCAGCAGTTTATCGAACGGGCGGAACGAGCAGTACTTC. The chain recombines TRBV27 with TRBJ2-7, with no clear D. V dropped 0 bases and J dropped 5 bases, with 11 bases sitting between them. The CDR3 runs 14 residues. Germline values: CDR1 MNHEY, CDR2 SMNVEV (reference sequence).

Concerning this clone itself: Germline and junction disagree at one end, which may indicate a read error. This sequence joins TRBV2 and TRBJ2-1; the match to TRBD1 covers 8 bases. The CDR3 consists of 11 residues. Germline V CDR1 and CDR2: SNHLY, FYNNEI. DNA for the CDR3: TGTGCCAGCAGTTTGGACAGGGTGGCACTCTTC. Its protein is CASSLDRVALF.

The count of this clone is one. The chain links TRBV10-1 to TRBJ1-1; perhaps TRBD1 as D (5 bases). The V gene lost 6 bases and the J gene lost 1 base, with 9 bases spanning the gap. The CDR3 loop spans 13 amino acids. Germline V gene lookup returns CDR1 WNHNN and CDR2 SYGVQD (reference sequence). DNA of the CDR3: TGCGCCAGCAGCCTAGGACAGAACACTGAAGCTTTCTTT. It specifies CASSLGQNTEAFF.